This T cell receptor beta chain was obtained from a study of blood T cell repertoires in COVID-19. Study details: Whether acute or convalescent, the COVID-19 samples came from the United States, Italy and Spain. PBMCs, B-cell-depleted T cells, or T cells were the source of the cDNA or gDNA that made up the material.

Deletions cut 0 bases from V and 7 bases from J, with 6 bases between. The germline CDR1 and CDR2 sequences are LNHNV and YYDKDF (reference sequence). This CDR3 contains 13 residues. Authors' analysis steps: Quantification of nucleated cells was approximated via reference gene primer amplification. This table comes from immunoSEQ multiplex PCR, and its TCRdb copy is limited to in-frame clones, with some not included. That table supplies the V and J calls and clone size; D and trimming were determined from the DNA. The sample holds 50,000 to 60,000 clones, 80% to 90% seen once. The rearrangement joins TRBV15 to TRBJ1-4; no clear D. Sequencing was performed on peripheral blood. This receptor was obtained from a man in his 60s with acute or convalescent COVID-19. CDR3 sequence (DNA): TGTGCCACCAGCAGAGATCACAGTGAAAAACTGTTTTTT. It specifies CATSRDHSEKLFF.